A selection of T cell receptor beta chains follows, all from one sample in a study of blood T cell repertoires in COVID-19. Some clones are missing from TCRdb's copy, which holds only in-frame ones; the method was immunoSEQ multiplex PCR. The top ten clones hold 3.8% of a sample with about 120,000 clones, almost 90% of them seen once. Source material: peripheral blood. The receptors originated from a woman aged 60 to 75 with COVID-19, enrolled during active disease. Each CDR3 is given with its conserved first and last residue. A D gene is named only where the DNA matches it firmly. Not all rows give a size; the values are once, few, many and, for expanded clones, a class.

j_call	clone_size	d_call	v_call	cdr3_nt	cdr3_aa
TRBJ2-7	.	.	TRBV7-9	TGTGCCAGCAGCTTATTGACAGCCTACGAGCAGTACTTC	CASSLLTAYEQYF
TRBJ2-7	once	.	TRBV7-2	TGTGCCAGCAGCAGCCAGGGGTACGAGCAGTACTTC	CASSSQGYEQYF
TRBJ1-1	.	.	TRBV7-2	TGTGCCAGCAGTCTGTGGCTGAACACTGAAGCTTTCTTT	CASSLWLNTEAFF
TRBJ2-3	.	.	TRBV7-3	TGTGCCAGCAGCTCCCAAGGCGGCTCCGGCACAGATACGCAGTATTTT	CASSSQGGSGTDTQYF
TRBJ1-2	.	.	TRBV19	TGTGCCAGTAGTATGTCGGTAGGAGGTGGCTACACCTTC	CASSMSVGGGYTF
TRBJ1-2	.	TRBD1	TRBV10-3	TGTGCCATCAGGGGACAGGCCGGGGAGGGCTACACCTTC	CAIRGQAGEGYTF
TRBJ2-5	once	.	TRBV5-5	TGTGCCAGCAGCTTAGCAGGGGTAGAGACCCAGTACTTC	CASSLAGVETQYF
TRBJ2-1	.	TRBD2	TRBV6-6	TGTGCCAGCAGTTACACTAGCGGGGGGTTTAGCTATGAGCAGTTCTTC	CASSYTSGGFSYEQFF
TRBJ2-2	.	.	TRBV10-3	TGTGCCATCAGCGAGCTACTCAACAGGGTGTCCGGGGAGCTGTTTTTT	CAISELLNRVSGELFF
TRBJ2-2	.	.	TRBV5-1	TGCGCCAGCAGACCCGGGACTAACACCGGGGAGCTGTTTTTT	CASRPGTNTGELFF
TRBJ2-7	.	TRBD2	TRBV13	TGTGCCAGCAGCCCGGGGAGGGCTTACGAGCAGTACTTC	CASSPGRAYEQYF
TRBJ1-6	.	.	TRBV29-1	TGCAGCGTTGCGGACAGCTCCTATAATTCACCCCTCCACTTT	CSVADSSYNSPLHF
TRBJ1-5	.	.	TRBV4-1	TGCGCCAGCAGCCCTTTCCCGGGACTGGGTCAGCCCCAGCATTTT	CASSPFPGLGQPQHF
TRBJ2-7	.	TRBD2	TRBV18	TGTGCCAGCTCAGCTAGCGGGGCCTACGAGCAGTACTTC	CASSASGAYEQYF